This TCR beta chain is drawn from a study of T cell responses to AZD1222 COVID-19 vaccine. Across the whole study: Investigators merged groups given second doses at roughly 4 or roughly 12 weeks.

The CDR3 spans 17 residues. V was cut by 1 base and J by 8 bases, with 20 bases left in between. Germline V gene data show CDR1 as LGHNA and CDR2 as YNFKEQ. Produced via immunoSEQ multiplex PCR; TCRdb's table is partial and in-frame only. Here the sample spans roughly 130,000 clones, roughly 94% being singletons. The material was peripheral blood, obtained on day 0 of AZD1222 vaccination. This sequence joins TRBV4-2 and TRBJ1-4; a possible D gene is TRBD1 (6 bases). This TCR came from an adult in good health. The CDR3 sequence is CASSQVVGAPNGEKLFF. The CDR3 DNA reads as TGTGCCAGCAGCCAAGTGGTGGGGGCCCCAAATGGAGAAAAACTGTTTTTT.